These T cell receptor beta chains were read from a single sample in a study of blood T cell repertoires in COVID-19. TCRdb keeps only in-frame clones here, not all; method: immunoSEQ multiplex PCR. The table includes about 490,000 clones, 80% to 90% detected once. The sequencing input was peripheral blood. The source of these receptors is a human donor in a cohort sampled during active COVID-19. Both conserved end residues are part of each CDR3. The order of the fields is CDR3 protein, CDR3 DNA, J gene, V gene, D gene, clone size. A D gene is named only where the DNA matches it firmly. Rows may omit the clone size; those that give it use once, few, many or a size class.

CDR3aa: CASSPPTANTEAFF
CDR3nt: TGTGCCAGCAGTCCCCCGACAGCGAACACTGAAGCTTTCTTT
j_gene: TRBJ1-1
v_gene: TRBV6-2/TRBV6-3
d_gene: .
abundance: .

CDR3aa: CASSLGDRVSHEQYF
CDR3nt: TGTGCCAGCAGTTTAGGGGACAGGGTTTCCCACGAGCAGTACTTC
j_gene: TRBJ2-7
v_gene: TRBV28
d_gene: TRBD1
abundance: .

CDR3aa: CASSLRGGPGAFF
CDR3nt: TGTGCCAGCAGTTTACGAGGAGGGCCGGGAGCTTTCTTT
j_gene: TRBJ1-1
v_gene: TRBV28
d_gene: .
abundance: .

CDR3aa: CAWSPTLYNEQFF
CDR3nt: TGTGCCTGGAGTCCCACTTTGTACAATGAGCAGTTCTTC
j_gene: TRBJ2-1
v_gene: TRBV30
d_gene: .
abundance: .

CDR3aa: CASSQLYGVAGNTIYF
CDR3nt: TGCGCCAGCAGTCAATTATACGGGGTTGCTGGAAACACCATATATTTT
j_gene: TRBJ1-3
v_gene: TRBV23-1
d_gene: .
abundance: .

CDR3aa: CASSARNEQFF
CDR3nt: TGTGCCAGCAGCGCCAGAAATGAGCAGTTCTTC
j_gene: TRBJ2-1
v_gene: TRBV25-1
d_gene: .
abundance: once

CDR3aa: CASSPRAAGTSGPTSSYNEQFF
CDR3nt: TGTGCCAGCTCACCAAGGGCCGCTGGGACTAGCGGGCCAACCAGCTCCTACAATGAGCAGTTCTTC
j_gene: TRBJ2-1
v_gene: TRBV18
d_gene: TRBD2
abundance: .

CDR3aa: CASRNRDRGRGAFF
CDR3nt: TGTGCCAGCAGGAACCGGGACAGGGGGCGAGGAGCTTTCTTT
j_gene: TRBJ1-1
v_gene: TRBV6-5
d_gene: TRBD1
abundance: .

CDR3aa: CASSLGLAGLETQYF
CDR3nt: TGTGCCAGCAGCTTGGGACTAGCGGGATTGGAGACCCAGTACTTC
j_gene: TRBJ2-5
v_gene: TRBV5-8
d_gene: TRBD2
abundance: .

CDR3aa: CATSDLKREGRADTQYF
CDR3nt: TGTGCCACCAGTGATTTGAAGCGGGAGGGGAGGGCAGATACGCAGTATTTT
j_gene: TRBJ2-3
v_gene: TRBV24-1
d_gene: TRBD2
abundance: .

CDR3aa: CASSGGLASEQFF
CDR3nt: TGTGCCAGCAGTGGGGGACTAGCCAGTGAGCAGTTCTTC
j_gene: TRBJ2-1
v_gene: TRBV2
d_gene: TRBD2
abundance: .